A selection of T cell receptor beta chains follows, all from one sample in a study of PD-1 blockade in classical Hodgkin lymphoma. Profiling relied on immunoSEQ multiplex PCR, and the TCRdb table lists in-frame clones only, not all of them. The table includes 100,000 or so clones, about 92% detected once. The sequenced sample was peripheral blood mononuclear cells (PBMCs), obtained before the fourth cycle of nivolumab. All receptors derive from a human donor with classical Hodgkin lymphoma. Both conserved end residues are part of each CDR3. Each record gives: D gene, V gene, J gene, clone size, CDR3 protein, CDR3 DNA. A D gene is named only where the DNA matches it firmly. Clone size, where shown, is once, few, many, or a class for clones that have expanded.

TRBD1,TRBV7-8,TRBJ2-7,NA,CASSLEGQGLYEQYF,TGTGCCAGCAGCTTAGAGGGACAGGGGTTATACGAGCAGTACTTC
TRBD1,TRBV5-4,TRBJ2-4,NA,CASSPNRGAAKNIQYF,TGTGCCAGCAGCCCAAACAGGGGGGCTGCCAAAAACATTCAGTACTTC
NA,TRBV6-1,TRBJ2-7,NA,CASSRSYYEQYF,TGTGCCAGCAGCCGATCTTACTACGAGCAGTACTTC
TRBD1,TRBV29-1,TRBJ2-5,NA,CSAAQTGGIQETQYF,TGCAGCGCCGCACAGACAGGGGGCATCCAAGAGACCCAGTACTTC
TRBD1,TRBV11-1,TRBJ2-7,NA,CASSGEPGQGSYEQYF,TGTGCCAGCAGCGGAGAGCCGGGACAGGGCTCCTACGAGCAGTACTTC
TRBD2,TRBV9,TRBJ2-2,NA,CASSGVIGTSGSRAGELFF,TGTGCCAGCAGCGGGGTAATTGGGACTAGCGGGAGCCGGGCCGGGGAGCTGTTTTTT
TRBD1,TRBV19,TRBJ1-5,NA,CASSIAETGGDQPQHF,TGTGCCAGTAGTATAGCCGAGACAGGGGGGGATCAGCCCCAGCATTTT
TRBD2,TRBV5-1,TRBJ2-1,NA,CASSHSGNYNEQFF,TGCGCCAGCAGCCATAGCGGGAACTACAATGAGCAGTTCTTC
TRBD1,TRBV10-3,TRBJ1-1,NA,CAITLTGGNTEAFF,TGTGCCATCACTCTGACAGGGGGGAACACTGAAGCTTTCTTT
TRBD2,TRBV2,TRBJ2-7,few,CASNILKLAGANEQYF,TGTGCCAGCAATATTTTAAAACTAGCGGGAGCTAACGAGCAGTACTTC
NA,TRBV6-1,TRBJ1-2,NA,CASSEGSGEGYGYTF,TGTGCCAGCAGTGAAGGTTCAGGGGAGGGCTATGGCTACACCTTC
TRBD1,TRBV11-1,TRBJ1-2,NA,CASSFLGGTVGYTF,TGTGCCAGCAGCTTTTTGGGCGGGACAGTTGGCTACACCTTC
TRBD2,TRBV7-7,TRBJ2-2,NA,CASSLIAGVSGELFF,TGTGCTAGCAGCTTGATAGCGGGAGTTTCCGGGGAGCTGTTTTTT
NA,TRBV29-1,TRBJ2-3,NA,CSVEDRAGGGNTDTQYF,TGCAGCGTTGAAGATAGGGCAGGGGGAGGTAACACAGATACGCAGTATTTT
NA,TRBV9,TRBJ2-5,NA,CASSVVTGETQYF,TGTGCCAGCAGCGTAGTAACGGGTGAGACCCAGTACTTC
NA,TRBV18,TRBJ1-2,NA,CASSPQQGDRGYTF,TGTGCCAGCTCACCGCAACAGGGAGATCGTGGCTACACCTTC